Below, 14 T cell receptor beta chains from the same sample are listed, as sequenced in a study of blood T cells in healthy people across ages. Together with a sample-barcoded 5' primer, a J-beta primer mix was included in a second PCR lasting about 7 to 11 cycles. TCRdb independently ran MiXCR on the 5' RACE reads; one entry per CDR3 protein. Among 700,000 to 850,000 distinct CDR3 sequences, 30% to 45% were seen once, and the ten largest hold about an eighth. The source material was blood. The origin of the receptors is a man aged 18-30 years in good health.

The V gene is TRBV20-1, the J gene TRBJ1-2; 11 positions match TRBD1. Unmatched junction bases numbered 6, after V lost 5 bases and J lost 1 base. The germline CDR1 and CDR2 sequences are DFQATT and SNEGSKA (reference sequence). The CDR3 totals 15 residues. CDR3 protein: CSASGQGGNNYGYTF. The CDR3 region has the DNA TGCAGTGCTTCGGGACAGGGGGGTAATAACTATGGCTACACCTTC.

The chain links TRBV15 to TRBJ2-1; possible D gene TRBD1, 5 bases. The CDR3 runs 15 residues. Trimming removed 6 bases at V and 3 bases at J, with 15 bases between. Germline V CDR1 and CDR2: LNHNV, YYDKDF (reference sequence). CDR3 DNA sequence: TGTGCCACCAGAGCTTCGCGACAGAACTACAATGAGCAGTTCTTC. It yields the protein CATRASRQNYNEQFF.

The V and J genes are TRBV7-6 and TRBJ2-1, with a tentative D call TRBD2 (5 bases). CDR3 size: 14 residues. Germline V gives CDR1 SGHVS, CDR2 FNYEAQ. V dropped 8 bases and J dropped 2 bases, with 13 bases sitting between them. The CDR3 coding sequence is TGTGCCAGCGGGAGCCCTGGCCCCTACAATGAGCAGTTCTTC. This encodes CASGSPGPYNEQFF.

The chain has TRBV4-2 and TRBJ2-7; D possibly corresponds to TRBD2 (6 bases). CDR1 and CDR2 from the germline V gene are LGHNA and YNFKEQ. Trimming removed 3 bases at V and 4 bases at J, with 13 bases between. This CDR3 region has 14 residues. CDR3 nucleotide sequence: TGTGCCAGCAGCCATAGCGGTGAGATTTACGAGCAGTACTTC. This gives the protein CASSHSGEIYEQYF.

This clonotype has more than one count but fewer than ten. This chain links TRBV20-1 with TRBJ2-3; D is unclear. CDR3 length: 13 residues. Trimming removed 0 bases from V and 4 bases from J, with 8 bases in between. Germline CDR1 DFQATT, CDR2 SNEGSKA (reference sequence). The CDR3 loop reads CSARDPAPDTQYF. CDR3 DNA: TGCAGTGCTAGAGACCCGGCCCCAGATACGCAGTATTTT.

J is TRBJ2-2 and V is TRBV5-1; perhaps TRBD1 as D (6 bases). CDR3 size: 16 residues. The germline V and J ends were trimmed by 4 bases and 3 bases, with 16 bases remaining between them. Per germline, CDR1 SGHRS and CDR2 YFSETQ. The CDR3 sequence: CASSPTGTRDTGELFF. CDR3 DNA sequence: TGCGCCAGCAGCCCCACAGGGACGAGGGACACCGGGGAGCTGTTTTTT.

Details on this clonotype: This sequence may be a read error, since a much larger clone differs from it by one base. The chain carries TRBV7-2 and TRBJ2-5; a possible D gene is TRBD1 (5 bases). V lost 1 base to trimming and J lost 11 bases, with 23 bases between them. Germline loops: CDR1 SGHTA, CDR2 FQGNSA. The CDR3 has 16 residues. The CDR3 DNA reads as TGTGCCAGCAGCTTAGGACCAGGGTTACAGACTTACGGGCAGTACTTC. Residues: CASSLGPGLQTYGQYF.

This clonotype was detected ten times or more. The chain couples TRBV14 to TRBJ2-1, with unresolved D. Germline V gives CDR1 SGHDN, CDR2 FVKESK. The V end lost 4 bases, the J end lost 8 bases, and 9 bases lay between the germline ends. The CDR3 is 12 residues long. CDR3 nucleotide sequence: TGTGCCAGCAGCCCCTATAGGGATGAGCAGTTCTTC. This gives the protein CASSPYRDEQFF.

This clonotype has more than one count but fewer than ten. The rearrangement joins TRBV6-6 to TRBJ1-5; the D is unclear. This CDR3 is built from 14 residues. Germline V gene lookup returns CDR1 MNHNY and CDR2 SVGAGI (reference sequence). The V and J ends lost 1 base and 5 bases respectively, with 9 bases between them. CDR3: CASSYFVRDQPQHF. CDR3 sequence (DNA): TGTGCCAGCAGTTACTTTGTCAGAGATCAGCCCCAGCATTTT.

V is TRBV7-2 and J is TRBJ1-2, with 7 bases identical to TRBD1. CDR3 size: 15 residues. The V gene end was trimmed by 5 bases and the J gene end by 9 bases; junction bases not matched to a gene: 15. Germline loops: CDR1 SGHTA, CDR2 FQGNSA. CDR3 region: CASSQYLVEGACYTF. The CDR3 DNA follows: TGTGCCAGCAGCCAATACCTGGTGGAGGGGGCATGCTACACCTTC.

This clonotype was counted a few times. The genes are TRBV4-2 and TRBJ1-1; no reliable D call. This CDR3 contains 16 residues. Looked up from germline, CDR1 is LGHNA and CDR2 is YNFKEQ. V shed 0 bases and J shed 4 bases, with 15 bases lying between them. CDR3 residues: CASSQDPGSHGTEAFF. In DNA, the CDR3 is TGTGCCAGCAGCCAAGATCCGGGCAGCCACGGCACTGAAGCTTTCTTT.

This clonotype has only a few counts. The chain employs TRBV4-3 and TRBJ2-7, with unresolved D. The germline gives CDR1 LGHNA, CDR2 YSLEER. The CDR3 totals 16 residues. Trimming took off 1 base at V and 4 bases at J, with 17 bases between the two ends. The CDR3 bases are TGCGCCAGCAGCCAAGGACGGAGCCCTCATGTGTACGAGCAGTACTTC. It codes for CASSQGRSPHVYEQYF.

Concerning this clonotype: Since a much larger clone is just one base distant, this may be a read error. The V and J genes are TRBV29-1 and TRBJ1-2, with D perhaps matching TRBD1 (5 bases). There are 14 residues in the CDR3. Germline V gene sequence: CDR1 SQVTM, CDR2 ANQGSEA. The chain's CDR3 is CSVGPLTENYGHTF. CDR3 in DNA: TGCAGCGTTGGGCCCCTGACAGAAAACTATGGCCACACCTTC. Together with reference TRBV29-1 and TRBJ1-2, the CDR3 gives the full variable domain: SAVISQKPSRDICQRGTSLTIQCQVDSQVTMMFWYRQQPGQSLTLIATANQGSEATYESGFVIDKFPISRPNLTFSTLTVSNMSPEDSSIYLCSVGPLTENYGHTFGSGTRLTVV.

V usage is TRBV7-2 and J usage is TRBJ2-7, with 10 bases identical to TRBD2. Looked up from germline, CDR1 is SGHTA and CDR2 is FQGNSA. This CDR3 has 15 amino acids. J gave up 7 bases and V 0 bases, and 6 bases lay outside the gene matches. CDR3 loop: CASSLASGGHNEQYF. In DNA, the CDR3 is TGTGCCAGCAGCTTAGCTAGCGGGGGGCACAATGAGCAGTACTTC.